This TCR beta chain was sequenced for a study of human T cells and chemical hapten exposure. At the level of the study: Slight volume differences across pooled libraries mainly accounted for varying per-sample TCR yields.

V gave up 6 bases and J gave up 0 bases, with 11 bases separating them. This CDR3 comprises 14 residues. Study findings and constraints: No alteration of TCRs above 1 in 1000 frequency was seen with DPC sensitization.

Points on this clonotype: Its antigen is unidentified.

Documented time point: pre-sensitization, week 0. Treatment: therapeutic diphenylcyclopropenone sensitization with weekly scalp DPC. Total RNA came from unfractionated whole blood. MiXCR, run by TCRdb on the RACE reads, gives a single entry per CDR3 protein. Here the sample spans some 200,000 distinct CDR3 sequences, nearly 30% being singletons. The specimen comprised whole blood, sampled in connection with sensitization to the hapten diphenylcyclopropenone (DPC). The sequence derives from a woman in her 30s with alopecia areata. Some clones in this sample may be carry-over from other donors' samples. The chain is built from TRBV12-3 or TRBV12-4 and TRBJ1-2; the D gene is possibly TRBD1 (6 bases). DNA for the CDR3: TGTGCCAGCAGGTTGGCAGGGGCTAACTATGGCTACACCTTC. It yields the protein CASRLAGANYGYTF.